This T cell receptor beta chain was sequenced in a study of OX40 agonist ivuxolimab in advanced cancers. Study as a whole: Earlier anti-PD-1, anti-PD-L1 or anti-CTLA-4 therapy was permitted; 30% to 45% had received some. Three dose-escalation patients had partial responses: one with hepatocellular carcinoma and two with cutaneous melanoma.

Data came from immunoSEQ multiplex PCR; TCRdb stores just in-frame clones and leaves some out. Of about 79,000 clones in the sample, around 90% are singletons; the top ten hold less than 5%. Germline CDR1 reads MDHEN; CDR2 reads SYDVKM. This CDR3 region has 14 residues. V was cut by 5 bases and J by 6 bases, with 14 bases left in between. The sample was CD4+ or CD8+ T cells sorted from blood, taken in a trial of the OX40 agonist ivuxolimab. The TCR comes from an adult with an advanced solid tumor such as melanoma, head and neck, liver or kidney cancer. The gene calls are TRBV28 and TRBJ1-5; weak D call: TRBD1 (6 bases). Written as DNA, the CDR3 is TGTGCCAGCAGTCCCCCGGGGGCGACTCAGCCCCAGCATTTT. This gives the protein CASSPPGATQPQHF.